These 2 T cell receptor beta chains were all obtained from the same sample, sequenced in a study of cytomegalovirus exposure and HLA in healthy donors. PCR was performed using 60 Vbeta and 13 Jbeta primers. Using immunoSEQ multiplex PCR, the repertoire was profiled, and TCRdb retains in-frame clones only, with some absent. The sample's table shows 75,000 to 85,000 clones. The sequencing input was PBMCs. The receptors were sampled from a man in his forties or fifties in good health and CMV-seronegative.

This chain's CDR3 is CASSLTSGGQYF. The DNA of the CDR3 is TGCGCCAGCAGCTTGACTAGCGGGGGTCAGTATTTT. The chain carries TRBV5-1 and TRBJ2-3; 11 positions agree with TRBD2. Germline-derived CDR1 and CDR2 are SGHRS and YFSETQ. The CDR3 is 12 residues long. V shed 1 base and J 12 bases; nucleotides not matched to a gene: 1.

About this clone itself: One end of the junction fails to match germline, which may point to a read error. Other DNA sequences in the sample encode the same CDR3. J is TRBJ1-3 and V is TRBV30; D unresolved. The germline V gene encodes CDR1 GTSNPN and CDR2 SVGIG (reference sequence). This CDR3 spans 14 amino acids. CDR3 residues: CAWSAENSGNTIYF. CDR3 bases: TGTGCCTGGAGTGCGGAGAACTCTGGAAATACCATATATTTT.